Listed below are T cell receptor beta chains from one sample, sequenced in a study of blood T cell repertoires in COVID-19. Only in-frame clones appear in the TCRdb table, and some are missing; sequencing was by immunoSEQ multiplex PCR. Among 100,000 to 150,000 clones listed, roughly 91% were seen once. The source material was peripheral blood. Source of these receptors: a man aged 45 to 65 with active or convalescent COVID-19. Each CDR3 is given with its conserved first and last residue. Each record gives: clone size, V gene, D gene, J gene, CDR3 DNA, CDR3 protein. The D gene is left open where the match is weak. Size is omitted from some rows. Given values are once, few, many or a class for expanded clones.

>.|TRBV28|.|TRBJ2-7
TGTGCCACCTCCATCCTAGCAGTCTACGAGCAGTACTTC
CATSILAVYEQYF
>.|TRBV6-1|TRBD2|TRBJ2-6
TGTGCCAGCAGTGTTCCTAGCGGGAGCTCTGGGGCCAACGTCCTGACTTTC
CASSVPSGSSGANVLTF
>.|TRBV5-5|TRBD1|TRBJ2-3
TGTGCCAGCAGCTCCAGGGGGCGGGGACGCGATACGCAGTATTTT
CASSSRGRGRDTQYF
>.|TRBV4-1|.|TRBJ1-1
TGCGCCAGCAGGCCTTTGGGCGCAGGGGATCGGAACACTGAAGCTTTCTTT
CASRPLGAGDRNTEAFF
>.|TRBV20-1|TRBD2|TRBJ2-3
TGCAGTGCTAGTAGGCGGGAGGGCCGTACAGATACGCAGTATTTT
CSASRREGRTDTQYF
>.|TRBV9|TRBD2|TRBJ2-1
TGTGCCAGCAGCGTATTTGGGACTAGCTATGATGAGCAGTTCTTC
CASSVFGTSYDEQFF
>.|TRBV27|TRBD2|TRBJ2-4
TGTGCCAGCAGGGGCGGGACTAGCGGGAGAGTGGCGGCCAAAAACATTCAGTACTTC
CASRGGTSGRVAAKNIQYF
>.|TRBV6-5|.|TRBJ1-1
TGTGCCAGCAGTTACCGGGGAAAGAACACTGAAGCTTTCTTT
CASSYRGKNTEAFF
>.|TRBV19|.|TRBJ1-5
TGTGCCAGTAGTCTCCAGGGACAGCCCCAGCATTTT
CASSLQGQPQHF
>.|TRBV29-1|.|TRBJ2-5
TGCAGCGTTGTACCCGGAGGAGAGACCCAGTACTTC
CSVVPGGETQYF
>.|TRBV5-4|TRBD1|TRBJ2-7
TGTGCCAGCAGGTACAGGGGGAGCGAGCAGTACTTC
CASRYRGSEQYF
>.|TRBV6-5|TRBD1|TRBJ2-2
TGTGCCAGCAGCGTGGGGACAGGGAACACCGGGGAGCTGTTTTTT
CASSVGTGNTGELFF
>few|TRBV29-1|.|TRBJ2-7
TGCAGCGTTGAGATCAGTGGAGGACGATCTTACGAGCAGTACTTC
CSVEISGGRSYEQYF
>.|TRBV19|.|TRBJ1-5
TGTGCCAGTAGTAAGAGACCCCTACTATCGGGGCAGCCCCAGCATTTT
CASSKRPLLSGQPQHF
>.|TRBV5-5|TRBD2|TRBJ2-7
TGTGCCAGCAGCCCCGGGACTAGCAGCTCCTACGAGCAGTACTTC
CASSPGTSSSYEQYF
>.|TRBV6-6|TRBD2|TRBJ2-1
TGTGCCAGCAGTTATCTAGCGGGAGGTTACAATGAGCAGTTCTTC
CASSYLAGGYNEQFF
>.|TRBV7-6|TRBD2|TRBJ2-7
TGTGCCAGCAGCGGTAGCGGGAGTACCTACGAGCAGTACTTC
CASSGSGSTYEQYF
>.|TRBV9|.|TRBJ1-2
TGTGCCAGCAGCGTAGACCCAGGGCATAACTATGGCTACACCTTC
CASSVDPGHNYGYTF
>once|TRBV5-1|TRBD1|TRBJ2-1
TGCGCCAGCAGCCCGGCCACGGGGACAGGGGCTTATGAGCAGTTCTTC
CASSPATGTGAYEQFF
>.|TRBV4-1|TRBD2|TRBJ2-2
TGCGCCAGCAGCCCCCTCCGACTAGCGGGGACAGACACCGGGGAGCTGTTTTTT
CASSPLRLAGTDTGELFF
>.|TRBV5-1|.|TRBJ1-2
TGCGCCAGCAGCTCACAGGAGATCTATGGCTACACCTTC
CASSSQEIYGYTF
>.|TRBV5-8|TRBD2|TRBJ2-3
TGTGCCAGCAGCCACGAGGGACTAGCTTTAAGGTGGGATACGCAGTATTTT
CASSHEGLALRWDTQYF
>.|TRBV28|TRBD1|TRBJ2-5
TGTGCCAGCAGTTCCTCCAGGGGGCTGGGGGAGACCCAGTACTTC
CASSSSRGLGETQYF
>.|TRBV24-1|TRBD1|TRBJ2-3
TGTGCCACCAGTAAGACGGGGACAGGTGATGGAGATACGCAGTATTTT
CATSKTGTGDGDTQYF
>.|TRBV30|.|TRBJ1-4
TGTGCCTGGAGTGTACGAGGGGGGGCGCGGGAAAAACTGTTTTTT
CAWSVRGGAREKLFF
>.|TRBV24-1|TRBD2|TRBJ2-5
TGTGCCACCAGTGATTCGGGACTAGCGGGTGGGGAGACCCAGTACTTC
CATSDSGLAGGETQYF
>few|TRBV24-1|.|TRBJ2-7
TGTGCCACCAGTGATCAGGGGTACGAGCAGTACTTC
CATSDQGYEQYF